This T cell receptor (beta chain) was found in a study of memory CD4+ T cells and cytomegalovirus serostatus. Study-level background: Of the healthy Belgian adults, under 10 were CMV seropositive and fewer than 30 seronegative.

The sort gate was single viable CD3+CD4+CD8-CD45RO+ cells for memory CD4+ T cells. CMV serostatus came from serum IgG against pp150, pp28, p38, p52. CD4+ T cells were isolated by positive magnetic selection. Assay: immunoSEQ multiplex PCR; the TCRdb copy retains only in-frame clones and omits some. Here the sample spans 50,000 to 60,000 clones, 82% being singletons. The study's findings and limits: 67 of 164 known CMV-associated TCRbeta sequences appeared in CD4+ memory.

The CDR3 length is 15 residues. V was clipped by 3 bases and J by 5 bases; unmatched bases: 4. Germline V CDR1 and CDR2: SGHDT, YYEEEE. As to this clone: Its antigen is not identified.

The chain links TRBV5-6 to TRBJ2-3; 12 nucleotides match TRBD2. Source material: memory CD4+ T cells from blood. This TCR came from an adult in good health and CMV-seronegative. The CDR3 nucleotides read TGTGCCAGCAGCTCCCTAGCGGGGGGGGGAGATACGCAGTATTTT. Translation gives CASSSLAGGGDTQYF.